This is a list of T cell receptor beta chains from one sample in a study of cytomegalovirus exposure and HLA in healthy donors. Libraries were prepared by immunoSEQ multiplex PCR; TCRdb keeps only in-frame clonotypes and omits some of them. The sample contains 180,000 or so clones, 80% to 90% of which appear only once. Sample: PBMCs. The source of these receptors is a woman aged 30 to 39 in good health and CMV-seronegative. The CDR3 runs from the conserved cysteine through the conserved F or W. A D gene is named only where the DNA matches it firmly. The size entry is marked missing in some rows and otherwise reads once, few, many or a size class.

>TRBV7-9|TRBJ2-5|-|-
CASSLAGRGLGETQYF
TGTGCCAGCAGCTTGGCAGGTAGAGGACTCGGAGAGACCCAGTACTTC
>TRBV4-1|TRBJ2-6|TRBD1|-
CASTPLSRGTGGSGANVLTF
TGCGCCAGCACGCCCCTGAGTCGAGGGACAGGGGGCTCTGGGGCCAACGTCCTGACTTTC
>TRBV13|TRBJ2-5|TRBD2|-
CASSLALRLAGGWETQYF
TGTGCCAGCAGCTTAGCCCTTCGACTAGCGGGAGGATGGGAGACCCAGTACTTC
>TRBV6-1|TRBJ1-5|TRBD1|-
CATQGNQPQHF
TGTGCCACACAGGGGAATCAGCCCCAGCATTTT
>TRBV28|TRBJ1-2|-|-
CASLSISGYTF
TGTGCCAGCCTGAGCATCTCGGGCTACACCTTC
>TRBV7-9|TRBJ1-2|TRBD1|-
CASQGAGGYTF
TGTGCCAGCCAGGGGGCTGGGGGCTACACCTTC
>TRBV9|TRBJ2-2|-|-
CASSVGVENGELFF
TGTGCCAGCAGCGTAGGGGTGGAGAACGGGGAGCTGTTTTTT
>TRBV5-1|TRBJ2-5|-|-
CASSLEGGGETQYF
TGCGCCAGCAGCTTGGAGGGAGGCGGGGAGACCCAGTACTTC
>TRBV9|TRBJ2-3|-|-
CASSGRPRDTQYF
TGTGCCAGCAGCGGGAGGCCGAGAGATACGCAGTATTTT
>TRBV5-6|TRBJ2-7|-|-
CASSRNPYEQYF
TGTGCCAGCAGTCGAAACCCCTACGAGCAGTACTTC
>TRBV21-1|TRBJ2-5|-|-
CASSKFNRGSEETQYF
TGTGCCAGCAGCAAATTCAACAGGGGATCGGAAGAGACCCAGTACTTC
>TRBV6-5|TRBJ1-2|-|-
CASSYSGAGHGYTF
TGTGCCAGCAGTTACTCCGGCGCGGGACATGGCTACACCTTC
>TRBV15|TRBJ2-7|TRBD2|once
CATSGPDGLAAYEQYF
TGTGCCACCAGCGGACCCGACGGGCTAGCGGCATACGAGCAGTACTTC
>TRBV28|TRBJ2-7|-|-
CASSLRDIYEQYF
TGTGCCAGCAGTTTACGAGATATCTACGAGCAGTACTTC
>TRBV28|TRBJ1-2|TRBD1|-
CASSSGTGVIWGGYTF
TGTGCCAGCAGTTCCGGGACAGGGGTGATTTGGGGTGGCTACACCTTC
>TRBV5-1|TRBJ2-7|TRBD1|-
CASSWGTGGEQYF
TGCGCCAGCAGCTGGGGGACAGGCGGGGAGCAGTACTTC
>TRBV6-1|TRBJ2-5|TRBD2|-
CASSGSGTSGETQYF
TGTGCCAGCAGTGGGTCTGGGACTAGCGGTGAGACCCAGTACTTC
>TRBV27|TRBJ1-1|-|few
CASSTPRGGGSTEAFF
TGTGCCAGCAGTACGCCCCGGGGAGGGGGGAGCACTGAAGCTTTCTTT
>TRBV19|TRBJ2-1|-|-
CASSKAGRSYNEQFF
TGTGCCAGTAGTAAGGCGGGACGTTCCTACAATGAGCAGTTCTTC
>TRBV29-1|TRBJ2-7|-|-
CSVQEQLVAYEQYF
TGCAGCGTTCAGGAACAACTAGTAGCCTACGAGCAGTACTTC
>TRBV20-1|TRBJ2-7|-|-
CSAFGAYEQYF
TGCAGTGCCTTCGGAGCCTACGAGCAGTACTTC
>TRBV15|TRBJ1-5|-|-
CATSRDRQGFYQPQHF
TGTGCCACCAGCAGAGACCGGCAGGGGTTTTATCAGCCCCAGCATTTT
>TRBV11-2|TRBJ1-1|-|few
CASSPVAPWNTEAFF
TGTGCCAGCAGCCCTGTGGCCCCTTGGAACACTGAAGCTTTCTTT
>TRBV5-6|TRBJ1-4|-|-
CASSSGGFGEKLFF
TGTGCCAGCAGCTCGGGGGGATTTGGTGAAAAACTGTTTTTT
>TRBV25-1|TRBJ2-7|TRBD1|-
CASRGQGTYEQYF
TGTGCCAGCAGGGGACAGGGAACATACGAGCAGTACTTC
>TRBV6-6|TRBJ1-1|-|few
CASSYIGADNEAFF
TGTGCCAGCAGTTACATAGGAGCAGATAATGAAGCTTTCTTT
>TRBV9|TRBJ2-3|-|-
CASSTTSTDTQYF
TGTGCCAGCAGCACTACGAGCACAGATACGCAGTATTTT
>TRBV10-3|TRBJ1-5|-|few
CAISESEGEGRQPQHF
TGTGCCATCAGTGAGTCCGAGGGTGAAGGGCGTCAGCCCCAGCATTTT
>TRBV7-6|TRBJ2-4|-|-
CASSLPGAKNIQYF
TGTGCCAGCAGCTTACCGGGGGCCAAAAACATTCAGTACTTC
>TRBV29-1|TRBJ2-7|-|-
CSVSGPRGREQYF
TGCAGCGTTTCCGGGCCCCGGGGAAGGGAGCAGTACTTC
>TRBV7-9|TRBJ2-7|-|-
CASRGDFSYEQYF
TGTGCCAGCAGGGGGGACTTCTCCTACGAGCAGTACTTC
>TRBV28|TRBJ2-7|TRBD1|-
CASSLGGQIVTYEQYF
TGTGCCAGCAGTTTAGGGGGACAGATAGTAACCTACGAGCAGTACTTC
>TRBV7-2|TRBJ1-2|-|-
CASSLDRQVYGYTF
TGTGCCAGCAGCTTAGATCGGCAGGTATATGGCTACACCTTC
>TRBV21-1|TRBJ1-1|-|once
CASSKPRTAPHLNTEAFF
TGTGCCAGCAGCAAACCCCGGACAGCCCCGCACTTGAACACTGAAGCTTTCTTT
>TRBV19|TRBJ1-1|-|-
CASSVSVDSGTEAFF
TGTGCCAGTAGTGTTTCGGTTGATTCGGGCACTGAAGCTTTCTTT
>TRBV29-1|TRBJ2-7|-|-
CSVEDRAQAYEQYF
TGCAGCGTTGAAGATCGCGCACAGGCCTACGAGCAGTACTTC
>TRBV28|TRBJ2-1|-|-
CASTPLQGRINEQFF
TGTGCCAGCACCCCGCTCCAGGGGCGGATCAATGAGCAGTTCTTC
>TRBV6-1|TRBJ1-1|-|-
CASSGEEDAFF
TGTGCCAGCTCGGGAGAAGAGGACGCTTTCTTT
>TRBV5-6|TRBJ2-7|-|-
CASSNPASSTNYEQYF
TGTGCCAGCAGCAACCCGGCCTCTAGCACCAACTACGAGCAGTACTTC
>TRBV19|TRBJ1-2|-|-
CASSTTGYGYTF
TGTGCCAGTAGTACGACAGGCTATGGCTACACCTTC
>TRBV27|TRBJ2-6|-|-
CASSLSRGAGVGANVLTF
TGTGCCAGCAGTTTATCTCGGGGGGCTGGGGTTGGGGCCAACGTCCTGACTTTC
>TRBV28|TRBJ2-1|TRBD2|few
CASSEGLAGSSYNEQFF
TGTGCCAGCAGCGAAGGACTAGCGGGAAGTTCCTACAATGAGCAGTTCTTC
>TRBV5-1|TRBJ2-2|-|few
CASSPGGKNTGELFF
TGCGCCAGCAGCCCGGGCGGGAAGAACACCGGGGAGCTGTTTTTT
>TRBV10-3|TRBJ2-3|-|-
CAISAGTPYDTQYF
TGTGCCATCAGTGCCGGGACTCCCTATGATACGCAGTATTTT
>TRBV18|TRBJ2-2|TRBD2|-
CASSQGLAGTNTGELFF
TGTGCCAGCTCACAGGGACTAGCGGGAACGAACACCGGGGAGCTGTTTTTT
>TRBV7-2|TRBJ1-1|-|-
CASRYTTGNTEAFF
TGTGCCAGCAGGTACACTACAGGGAACACTGAAGCTTTCTTT
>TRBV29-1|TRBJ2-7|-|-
CSAGDGSYEQYF
TGCAGCGCCGGAGACGGTTCCTACGAGCAGTACTTC
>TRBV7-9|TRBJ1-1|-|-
CASSPEGNTEAFF
TGTGCCAGCAGCCCCGAGGGGAACACTGAAGCTTTCTTT
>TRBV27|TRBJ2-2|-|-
CASSSTGPTGELFF
TGTGCCAGCAGTTCGACTGGCCCCACCGGGGAGCTGTTTTTT
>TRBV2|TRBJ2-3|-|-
CASSEGPDTQYF
TGTGCCAGCAGTGAGGGCCCAGATACGCAGTATTTT
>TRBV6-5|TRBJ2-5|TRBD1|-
CASSYSPRGRKETQYF
TGTGCCAGCAGTTACAGCCCCAGGGGGCGAAAAGAGACCCAGTACTTC
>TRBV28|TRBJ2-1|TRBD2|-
CASSFRTGLAAYNEQFF
TGTGCCAGCAGTTTTCGAACGGGACTAGCGGCTTACAATGAGCAGTTCTTC
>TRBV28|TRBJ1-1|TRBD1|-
CASSSYGTGYEAFF
TGTGCCAGCAGTTCATATGGGACAGGGTATGAAGCTTTCTTT
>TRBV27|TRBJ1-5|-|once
CASSLRGGGQPQHF
TGTGCCAGCAGTTTACGCGGGGGGGGTCAGCCCCAGCATTTT
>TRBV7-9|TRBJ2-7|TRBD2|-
CASSFSGTSEQYF
TGTGCCAGCAGCTTCTCCGGGACTAGCGAGCAGTACTTC
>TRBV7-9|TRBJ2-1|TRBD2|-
CASSGMGGSSYNEQFF
TGTGCCAGCAGCGGTATGGGAGGGAGCTCCTACAATGAGCAGTTCTTC
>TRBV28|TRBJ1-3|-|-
CASISHGTDGNTIYF
TGTGCCAGCATCTCCCACGGAACAGATGGAAACACCATATATTTT